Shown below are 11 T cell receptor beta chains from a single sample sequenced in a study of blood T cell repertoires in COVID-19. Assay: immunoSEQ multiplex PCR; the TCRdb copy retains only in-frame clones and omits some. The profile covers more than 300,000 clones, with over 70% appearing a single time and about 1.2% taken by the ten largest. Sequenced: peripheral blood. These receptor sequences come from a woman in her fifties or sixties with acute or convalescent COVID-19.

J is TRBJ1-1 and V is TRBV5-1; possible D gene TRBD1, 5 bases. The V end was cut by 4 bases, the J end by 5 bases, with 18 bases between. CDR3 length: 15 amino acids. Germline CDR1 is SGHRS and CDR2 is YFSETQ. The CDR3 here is CASSLARVGVTEAFF. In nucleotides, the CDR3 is TGCGCCAGCAGCCTTGCCAGGGTCGGAGTAACTGAAGCTTTCTTT.

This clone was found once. In nucleotides, the CDR3 is TGTGCCATCAGTGAGTCGGTCGGAGTAAGAGGCACAGATACGCAGTATTTT. It encodes CAISESVGVRGTDTQYF. The gene calls are TRBV10-3 and TRBJ2-3, with D unclear. Per germline, CDR1 ENHRY and CDR2 SYGVKD. The CDR3 is 17 residues long. Trimming removed 0 bases from V and 1 base from J, with 14 bases in between.

In DNA, the CDR3 is TGTGCCTGGGGTGCGCGGGAGGGCCCCGAGCAGTACTTC. It translates to CAWGAREGPEQYF. The chain links TRBV30 to TRBJ2-7; 9 nucleotides agree with TRBD2. This CDR3 region has 13 residues. V shed 5 bases, J shed 6 bases, and the junction held 8 bases outside the gene matches. Germline V gene data show CDR1 as GTSNPN and CDR2 as SVGIG (reference sequence).

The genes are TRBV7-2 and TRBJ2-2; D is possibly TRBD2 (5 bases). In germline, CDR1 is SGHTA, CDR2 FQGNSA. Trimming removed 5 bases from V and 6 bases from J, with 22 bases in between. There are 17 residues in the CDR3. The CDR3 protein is CASSPPGSRTHPGELFF. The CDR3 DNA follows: TGTGCCAGCAGCCCGCCGGGATCCCGAACTCACCCCGGGGAGCTGTTTTTT.

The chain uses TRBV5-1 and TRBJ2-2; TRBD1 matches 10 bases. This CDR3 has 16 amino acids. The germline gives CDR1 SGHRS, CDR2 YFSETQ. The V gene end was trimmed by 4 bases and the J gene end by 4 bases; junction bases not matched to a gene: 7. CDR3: CASSEAGQGITGELFF. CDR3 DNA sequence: TGCGCCAGCAGCGAAGCGGGACAGGGGATCACCGGGGAGCTGTTTTTT.

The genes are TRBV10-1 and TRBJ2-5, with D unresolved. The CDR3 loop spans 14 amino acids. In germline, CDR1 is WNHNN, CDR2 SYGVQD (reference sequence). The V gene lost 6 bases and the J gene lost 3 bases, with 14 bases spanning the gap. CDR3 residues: CASSGMSAEETQYF. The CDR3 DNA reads TGCGCCAGCAGCGGTATGTCCGCCGAAGAGACCCAGTACTTC.

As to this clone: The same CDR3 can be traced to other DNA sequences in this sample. The CDR3 loop reads CASSPPSPEQYF. The CDR3 DNA reads as TGTGCCAGCAGCCCTCCCTCCCCCGAGCAGTACTTC. J is TRBJ2-7 and V is TRBV11-2; D is ambiguous. V gave up 5 bases and J gave up 6 bases, with 11 bases separating them. The CDR3 is 12 amino acids. Looked up from germline, CDR1 is SGHAT and CDR2 is FQNNGV.

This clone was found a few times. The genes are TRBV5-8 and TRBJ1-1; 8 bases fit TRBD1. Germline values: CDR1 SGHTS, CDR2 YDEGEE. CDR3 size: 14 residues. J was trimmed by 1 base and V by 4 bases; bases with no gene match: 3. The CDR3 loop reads CASSPDRGNTEAFF. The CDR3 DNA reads TGTGCCAGCAGCCCCGACAGGGGGAACACTGAAGCTTTCTTT.

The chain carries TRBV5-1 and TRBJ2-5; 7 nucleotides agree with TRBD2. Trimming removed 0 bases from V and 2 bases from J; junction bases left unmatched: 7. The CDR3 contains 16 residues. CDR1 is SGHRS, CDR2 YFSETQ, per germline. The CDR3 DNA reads TGCGCCAGCAGCTTGGCCGGAGCGGGACGGCAAGAGACCCAGTACTTC. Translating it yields CASSLAGAGRQETQYF.

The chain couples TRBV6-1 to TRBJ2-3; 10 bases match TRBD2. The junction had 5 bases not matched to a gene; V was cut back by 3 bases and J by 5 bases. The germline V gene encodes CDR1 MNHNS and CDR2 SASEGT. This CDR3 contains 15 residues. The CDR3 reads CASSDTSGKLDTQYF. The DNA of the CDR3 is TGTGCCAGCAGTGACACTAGCGGGAAATTAGATACGCAGTATTTT.

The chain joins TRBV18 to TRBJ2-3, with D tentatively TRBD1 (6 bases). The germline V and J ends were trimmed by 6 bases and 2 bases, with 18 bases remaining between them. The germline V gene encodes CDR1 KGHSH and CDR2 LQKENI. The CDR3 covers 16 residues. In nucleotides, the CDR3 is TGTGCCAGCTCGGCGGACAGACCCGGGGCCACAGATACGCAGTATTTT. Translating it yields CASSADRPGATDTQYF.